This T cell receptor beta chain originates from a study of regulatory T cells in long-lasting Graves disease. Through Arm-PCR of CDR3 regions and iRepertoire HTBI primers, TCR beta libraries were built. A single record per CDR3 protein comes from TCRdb applying MiXCR to the multiplex PCR reads. The table shows 350,000 to 450,000 distinct CDR3 sequences, with approximately 10% occurring only once. This CDR3 has 13 amino acids. Trimming removed 3 bases from V and 3 bases from J, with 6 bases in between. Documented time point: newly diagnosed GD, antithyroid drugs for less than 3 months. From PBMCs, RNA was extracted and then used to make the TCR library. This clonotype has a count of ten or more. The same sample was also used in a study of T cells in Graves' hyperthyroidism and ophthalmopathy. That report notes: The HTBI primer set was used in a first-round RT-PCR of the TCR CDR3. In the blood, most expanded thyroid clonotypes above 0.001 appeared as well.

Sequenced material: peripheral blood mononuclear cells (PBMCs), taken at new diagnosis, from a patient treated with antithyroid drugs. The chain joins TRBV12-3 or TRBV12-4 to TRBJ2-1; D is unresolved. This TCR came from a woman aged 18-29 years with Graves disease. The CDR3 reads CASSFRFYNEQFF. The CDR3 bases are TGTGCCAGCAGTTTCCGGTTCTACAATGAGCAGTTCTTC.